Only a few counts were recorded for the clone carrying this TCR beta chain. Its antigen is as yet unknown. This sample was taken from a study of response to subunit inactivated influenza vaccine. Study-wide results and limits: The authors suggested that every seasonal influenza vaccination recruits few new T cells.

TCRdb fed the RT-PCR reads into MiXCR, producing one record per CDR3 protein. Of about 700,000 distinct CDR3 sequences listed, less than 15% are singletons. This CDR3 has 17 residues. Germline V lookup: CDR1 MNHNS, CDR2 SASEGT. After removal of 4 bases from V and 2 bases from J, the junction contained 11 bases not matched to a gene. The receptor was derived from a middle-aged man who received an inactivated influenza vaccine. The chain couples TRBV6-1 to TRBJ2-3, with 8 bases lining up with TRBD2. This specimen consisted of PBMCs from blood, obtained approximately 15 days before vaccination. CDR3 residues: CASSGRGGTLYTDTQYF. The CDR3 coding sequence is TGTGCCAGCAGTGGTCGGGGGGGCACTCTATACACAGATACGCAGTATTTT.